The rows below give T cell receptor beta chains drawn from one sample of a study of T cell changes during pregnancy in multiple sclerosis. The data were produced by immunoSEQ multiplex PCR, yet TCRdb's version contains in-frame clones alone and is incomplete. Seen here are about 46,000 clones, more than 90% observed once, and the top ten hold around 9.2%. The sample in question was CD8+ T cells from peripheral blood mononuclear cells, obtained after pregnancy. Receptor source: a female donor with multiple sclerosis, enrolled in a pregnancy study. The CDR3 runs from the conserved cysteine through the conserved F or W. The D gene is left open where the match is weak. Only part of the rows carry a size: once, few, many, or a class if the clone is expanded.

TRBJ2-5,NA,NA,TRBV19,TGTGCCAGTAGTATAAGGAGGGTAGGGGAGACCCAGTACTTC,CASSIRRVGETQYF
TRBJ2-1,NA,NA,TRBV19,TGTGCCAGTAGTATTGGCAGGGGACAACCCAATGAGCAGTTCTTC,CASSIGRGQPNEQFF
TRBJ2-5,NA,TRBD2,TRBV5-4,TGTGCCAGCAGCACCGGACTAGCGGGTCAACAAGAGACCCAGTACTTC,CASSTGLAGQQETQYF
TRBJ2-3,NA,NA,TRBV2,TGTGCCAGCAGTGAAGCGGGGCGGGATACGCAGTATTTT,CASSEAGRDTQYF
TRBJ2-7,NA,TRBD2,TRBV9,TGTGCCAGCAGCGTAGCTAGCGGGATTGAATACGAGCAGTACTTC,CASSVASGIEYEQYF
TRBJ2-1,NA,NA,TRBV19,TGTGCCAGTAGTATCCTAAGAGGTGAGCAGTTCTTC,CASSILRGEQFF
TRBJ1-2,NA,NA,TRBV29-1,TGCAGCGTTCAGAGGAGTCCTCTTGGCTACACCTTC,CSVQRSPLGYTF
TRBJ2-7,once,NA,TRBV4-3,TGCGCCAGCAGCCAGTTCCGGGACATCTCCTACGAGCAGTACTTC,CASSQFRDISYEQYF
TRBJ2-2,NA,TRBD2,TRBV5-4,TGTGCCAGCAGTGCGGGACTAGCGGGAGCTCTCGGGGAGCTGTTTTTT,CASSAGLAGALGELFF
TRBJ2-7,NA,TRBD1,TRBV25-1,TGTGCCAGCAGTGAATTGGGGACAGGGTTTGCCGAGCAGTACTTC,CASSELGTGFAEQYF
TRBJ1-1,NA,TRBD1,TRBV7-9,TGTGCCAGCAGCTTGGACAGGCTTGAAGCTTTCTTT,CASSLDRLEAFF
TRBJ1-1,NA,TRBD1,TRBV5-1,TGCGCCAGCAGCTACTTATGGCAGGGGGCGGGAACTGAAGCTTTCTTT,CASSYLWQGAGTEAFF
TRBJ2-1,NA,NA,TRBV6-1,TGTGCCAGCAGTGAACTTCATCAGATAGACAGGCGCGTGGAGCAGTTCTTC,CASSELHQIDRRVEQFF